A selection of T cell receptor beta chains follows, all from one sample in a study of cytomegalovirus exposure and HLA in healthy donors. The method was immunoSEQ multiplex PCR; TCRdb's version includes in-frame clones alone and lacks a portion of them. The sample shows approximately 110,000 clones, 77% of them seen only once. The sequencing sample was made of PBMCs. These receptors were obtained from a woman in her forties in good health and CMV-seropositive. The CDR3 runs from the conserved cysteine through the conserved F or W. The D gene is left open where the match is weak. Where a row states a size, it is once, few, many or the class of an expanded clone; other rows omit it.

CDR3aa | CDR3nt | abundance | d_gene | j_gene | v_gene
CASSLVLGTLNTGELFF | TGTGCCAGCAGCTTAGTATTGGGGACACTTAACACCGGGGAGCTGTTTTTT | . | . | TRBJ2-2 | TRBV7-9
CASSLGPGNYGYTF | TGTGCCAGCAGCTTAGGCCCGGGGAACTATGGCTACACCTTC | few | . | TRBJ1-2 | TRBV11-3
CASSSGLAGDEQYF | TGTGCCAGCAGCTCGGGACTAGCGGGAGACGAGCAGTACTTC | . | TRBD2 | TRBJ2-7 | TRBV5-4
CASSAQLASYTGELFF | TGTGCCAGCAGCGCCCAACTAGCGTCGTACACCGGGGAGCTGTTTTTT | . | TRBD2 | TRBJ2-2 | TRBV9
CASSLRYTDTQYF | TGTGCCAGCAGTCTACGATACACAGATACGCAGTATTTT | . | . | TRBJ2-3 | TRBV6-5
CASSLLAGYYEQYF | TGTGCCAGCAGCTTGTTGGCGGGATACTACGAGCAGTACTTC | medium-sized | . | TRBJ2-7 | TRBV5-6
CASSLVGGGQPQHF | TGTGCCAGCAGCTTAGTTGGGGGAGGTCAGCCCCAGCATTTT | . | . | TRBJ1-5 | TRBV7-2
CASRTGGTYEQYF | TGTGCCAGCCGGACAGGGGGCACCTACGAGCAGTACTTC | few | TRBD1 | TRBJ2-7 | TRBV28
CASLTGVSGNTIYF | TGTGCCAGCCTCACCGGGGTTTCTGGAAACACCATATATTTT | few | . | TRBJ1-3 | TRBV28
CASWRQGEGYTF | TGCGCCAGCTGGAGACAGGGAGAGGGCTACACCTTC | . | TRBD1 | TRBJ1-2 | TRBV5-1
CASSLGRGGNEQFF | TGTGCCAGCAGCTTAGGTCGGGGGGGCAATGAGCAGTTCTTC | . | TRBD2 | TRBJ2-1 | TRBV5-4
CSVGTSGGSDTQYF | TGCAGCGTTGGGACTAGCGGGGGCTCAGATACGCAGTATTTT | . | TRBD2 | TRBJ2-3 | TRBV29-1
CANTPPDREGAFF | TGTGCCAACACACCCCCGGACAGGGAGGGGGCTTTCTTT | . | TRBD1 | TRBJ1-1 | TRBV6-1
CASSPMGLAGGWILDNEQFF | TGCGCCAGCAGCCCCATGGGACTAGCGGGAGGTTGGATTCTCGACAATGAGCAGTTCTTC | . | TRBD2 | TRBJ2-1 | TRBV4-1
CASSLGANQPQHF | TGTGCCAGCAGCTTAGGGGCCAATCAGCCCCAGCATTTT | . | . | TRBJ1-5 | TRBV7-3
CASSLDPRWEKLFF | TGTGCCAGCAGCTTAGACCCCCGGTGGGAAAAACTGTTTTTT | few | . | TRBJ1-4 | TRBV11-2
CASSQNPAGRDSPLHF | TGTGCCAGCAGTCAGAACCCCGCGGGGAGAGATTCACCCCTCCACTTT | . | . | TRBJ1-6 | TRBV7-2
CSSSQTEASGSYEQYF | TGTTCCAGCAGCCAGACAGAGGCTAGCGGAAGCTACGAGCAGTACTTC | . | TRBD2 | TRBJ2-7 | TRBV7-9
CASSQDVSRDYEQYF | TGCGCCAGCAGCCAAGACGTCAGTAGAGACTACGAGCAGTACTTC | once | . | TRBJ2-7 | TRBV4-3
CASSLGQGSYNSPLHF | TGCGCCAGCAGCTTAGGACAGGGGAGTTATAATTCACCCCTCCACTTT | . | TRBD1 | TRBJ1-6 | TRBV5-1
CASSVTGATGELFF | TGTGCCAGCAGTGTAACAGGGGCCACCGGGGAGCTGTTTTTT | . | TRBD1 | TRBJ2-2 | TRBV6-5
CASGRRQFSYNSPLHF | TGTGCTAGTGGACGACGACAGTTCTCCTATAATTCACCCCTCCACTTT | . | . | TRBJ1-6 | TRBV12-5
CASSDDIPGDTGELFF | TGTGCCAGCAGTGACGACATACCAGGGGACACCGGGGAGCTGTTTTTT | . | . | TRBJ2-2 | TRBV27
CASSTTFFGGTTEAFF | TGCGCCAGCAGCACAACTTTTTTTGGGGGGACCACTGAAGCTTTCTTT | . | . | TRBJ1-1 | TRBV4-3
CASSLEAGDEKLFF | TGCGCCAGCAGCTTGGAGGCAGGTGATGAAAAACTGTTTTTT | few | . | TRBJ1-4 | TRBV5-1
CASSLGLAGPYNEQFF | TGTGCCAGCAGCCTGGGACTAGCGGGACCGTACAATGAGCAGTTCTTC | . | TRBD2 | TRBJ2-1 | TRBV14
CASSQQSQGWGVSEKLFF | TGCGCCAGCAGCCAGCAGTCGCAGGGCTGGGGGGTTAGTGAAAAACTGTTTTTT | . | . | TRBJ1-4 | TRBV4-1
CASSLALTGGSGELFF | TGCGCCAGCAGCTTGGCCCTGACAGGGGGATCCGGGGAGCTGTTTTTT | once | TRBD1 | TRBJ2-2 | TRBV5-1
CASSRQGVLSNQPQHF | TGTGCCAGCAGCCGACAGGGGGTTCTTAGCAATCAGCCCCAGCATTTT | . | TRBD1 | TRBJ1-5 | TRBV19